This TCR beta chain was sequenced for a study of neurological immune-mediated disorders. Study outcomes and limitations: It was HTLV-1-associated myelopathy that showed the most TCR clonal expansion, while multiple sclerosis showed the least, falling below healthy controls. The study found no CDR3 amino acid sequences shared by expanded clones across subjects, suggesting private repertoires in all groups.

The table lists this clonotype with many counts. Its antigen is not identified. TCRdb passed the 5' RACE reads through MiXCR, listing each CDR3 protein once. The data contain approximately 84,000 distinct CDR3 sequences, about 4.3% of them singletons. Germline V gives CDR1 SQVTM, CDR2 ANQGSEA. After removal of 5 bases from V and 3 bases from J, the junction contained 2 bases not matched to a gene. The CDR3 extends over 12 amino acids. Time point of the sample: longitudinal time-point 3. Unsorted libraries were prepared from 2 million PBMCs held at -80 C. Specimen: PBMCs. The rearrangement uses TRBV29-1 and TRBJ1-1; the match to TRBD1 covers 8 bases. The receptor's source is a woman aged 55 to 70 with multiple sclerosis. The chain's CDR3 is CSVLDRDTEAFF. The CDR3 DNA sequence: TGCAGCGTTTTGGACAGGGACACTGAAGCTTTCTTT.